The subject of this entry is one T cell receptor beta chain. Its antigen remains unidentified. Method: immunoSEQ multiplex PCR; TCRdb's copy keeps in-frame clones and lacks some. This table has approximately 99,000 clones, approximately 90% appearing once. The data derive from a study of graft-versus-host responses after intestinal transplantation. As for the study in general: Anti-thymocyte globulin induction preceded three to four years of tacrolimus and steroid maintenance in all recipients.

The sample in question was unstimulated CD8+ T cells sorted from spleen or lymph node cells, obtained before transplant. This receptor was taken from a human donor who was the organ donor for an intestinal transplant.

The CDR3 DNA reads TGCGCCAGCAGCTTAAATTACAGGGGAGCGCACTACGAGCAGTACTTC. Its translation is CASSLNYRGAHYEQYF. The chain recombines TRBV5-1 with TRBJ2-7, with 7 bases identical to TRBD1. The CDR3 is made up of 16 amino acids. V shed 2 bases, J shed 3 bases, and the junction held 11 bases outside the gene matches. Germline V CDR1 and CDR2: SGHRS, YFSETQ.